This is a list of T cell receptor beta chains from one sample in a study of T cell responses to AZD1222 COVID-19 vaccine. The data were produced by immunoSEQ multiplex PCR, yet TCRdb's version contains in-frame clones alone and is incomplete. The data show roughly 120,000 clones, with around 85% seen just once and 5% to 7% held by the top ten. The sample in question was peripheral blood, obtained on day 0 of AZD1222 vaccination. All receptors derive from an adult in good health. The CDR3 runs from the conserved cysteine through the conserved F or W. The D gene is left open where the match is weak. The size field is filled for only some rows; it gives once, few, many or a size class.

TRBD1 | NA | TRBJ2-5 | TRBV29-1 | CSVGGLGQGQETQYF | TGCAGCGTGGGAGGCTTGGGACAGGGTCAAGAGACCCAGTACTTC
NA | NA | TRBJ2-2 | TRBV5-6 | CASSRDLTGELFF | TGTGCCAGCAGCCGAGACCTCACCGGGGAGCTGTTTTTT
NA | NA | TRBJ2-5 | TRBV3-1/TRBV3-2 | CASSHPPRQETQYF | TGTGCCAGCAGCCATCCCCCGAGGCAAGAGACCCAGTACTTC
TRBD1 | NA | TRBJ1-2 | TRBV28 | CASSGRTGGRYGYTF | TGTGCCAGCAGTGGGAGGACAGGGGGCCGGTATGGCTACACCTTC
NA | NA | TRBJ1-2 | TRBV28 | CASSLPGNYGYTF | TGTGCCAGCAGTTTGCCGGGGAACTATGGCTACACCTTC
NA | NA | TRBJ1-1 | TRBV14 | CASSQYLWGQDTEAFF | TGTGCCAGCAGCCAATACTTGTGGGGGCAGGACACTGAAGCTTTCTTT
NA | NA | TRBJ2-3 | TRBV5-8 | CASSWGRTPSTDTQYF | TGTGCCAGCAGCTGGGGGAGGACCCCTAGCACAGATACGCAGTATTTT
NA | NA | TRBJ1-2 | TRBV30 | CAWSVRQTNYGYTF | TGTGCCTGGAGTGTACGGCAAACCAACTATGGCTACACCTTC
TRBD1 | NA | TRBJ1-2 | TRBV7-2 | CASSSDRDYGYTF | TGTGCCAGCAGTTCTGACAGGGACTATGGCTACACCTTC
NA | many | TRBJ2-3 | TRBV4-2 | CASRRGLTDTQYF | TGTGCCAGCCGGAGAGGTCTCACAGATACGCAGTATTTT
NA | NA | TRBJ1-1 | TRBV5-4 | CASSLGQGRGTEAFF | TGTGCCAGCAGCTTGGGTCAGGGGAGAGGTACTGAAGCTTTCTTT
TRBD1 | NA | TRBJ2-7 | TRBV19 | CASSILGTGYEQYF | TGTGCCAGTAGTATTTTAGGGACAGGCTACGAGCAGTACTTC
NA | NA | TRBJ2-5 | TRBV6-5 | CASSYGISQETQYF | TGTGCCAGCAGTTACGGGATCTCTCAAGAGACCCAGTACTTC
TRBD1 | NA | TRBJ2-7 | TRBV5-6 | CASSQTGGLAYEQYF | TGTGCCAGCAGCCAGACAGGGGGCCTAGCCTACGAGCAGTACTTC